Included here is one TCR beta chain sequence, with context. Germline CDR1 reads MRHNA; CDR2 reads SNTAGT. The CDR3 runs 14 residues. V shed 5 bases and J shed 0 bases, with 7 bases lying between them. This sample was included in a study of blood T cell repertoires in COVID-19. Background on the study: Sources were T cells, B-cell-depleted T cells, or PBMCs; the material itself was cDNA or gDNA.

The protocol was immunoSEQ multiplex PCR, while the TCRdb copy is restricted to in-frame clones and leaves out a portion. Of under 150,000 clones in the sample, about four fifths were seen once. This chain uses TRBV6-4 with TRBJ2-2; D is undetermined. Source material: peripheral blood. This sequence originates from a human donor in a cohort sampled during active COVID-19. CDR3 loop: CASSRLANTGELFF. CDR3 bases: TGTGCCAGCAGTCGCCTAGCGAACACCGGGGAGCTGTTTTTT.